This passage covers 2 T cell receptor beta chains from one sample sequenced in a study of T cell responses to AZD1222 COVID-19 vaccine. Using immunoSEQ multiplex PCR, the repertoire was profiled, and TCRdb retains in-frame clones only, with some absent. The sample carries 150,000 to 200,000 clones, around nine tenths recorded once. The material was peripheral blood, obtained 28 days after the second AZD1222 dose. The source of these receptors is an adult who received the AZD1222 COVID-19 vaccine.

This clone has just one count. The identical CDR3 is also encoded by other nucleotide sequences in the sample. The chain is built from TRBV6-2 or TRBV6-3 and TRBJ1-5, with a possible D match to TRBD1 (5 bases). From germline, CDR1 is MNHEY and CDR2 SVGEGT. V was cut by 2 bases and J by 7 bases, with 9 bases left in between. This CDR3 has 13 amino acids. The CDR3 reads CASSYGARQPQHF. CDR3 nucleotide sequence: TGTGCCAGCAGTTACGGGGCTCGGCAGCCCCAGCATTTT.

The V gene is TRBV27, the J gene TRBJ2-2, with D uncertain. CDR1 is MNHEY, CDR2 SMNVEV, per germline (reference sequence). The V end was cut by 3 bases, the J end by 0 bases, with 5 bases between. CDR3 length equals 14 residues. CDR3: CASSFEPNTGELFF. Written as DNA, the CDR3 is TGTGCCAGCAGTTTTGAGCCGAACACCGGGGAGCTGTTTTTT.